The following is a T cell receptor (beta chain) sequence with its context. Here immunoSEQ multiplex PCR was the method, and the copy in TCRdb shows in-frame clones only, minus some. The table shows 650,000 to 750,000 clones, with around 72% occurring only once. The record originates from a study of shared clonotypes between healthy human individuals. The specimen was memory CD4+ T cells sorted from blood. The subset denotes: CD45RA-negative fraction. The TCR originated in a woman aged 25 to 39 in good health.

CDR3 coding DNA: TGTGCCAGCAGCCAATTTTACGAGCAGTACTTC. Its protein is CASSQFYEQYF. The rearrangement uses TRBV6-6 and TRBJ2-7; D not resolved. This CDR3 spans 11 amino acids. Germline assignment: CDR1 MNHNY and CDR2 SVGAGI (reference sequence). Trimming removed 6 bases at V and 4 bases at J, with 7 bases between.